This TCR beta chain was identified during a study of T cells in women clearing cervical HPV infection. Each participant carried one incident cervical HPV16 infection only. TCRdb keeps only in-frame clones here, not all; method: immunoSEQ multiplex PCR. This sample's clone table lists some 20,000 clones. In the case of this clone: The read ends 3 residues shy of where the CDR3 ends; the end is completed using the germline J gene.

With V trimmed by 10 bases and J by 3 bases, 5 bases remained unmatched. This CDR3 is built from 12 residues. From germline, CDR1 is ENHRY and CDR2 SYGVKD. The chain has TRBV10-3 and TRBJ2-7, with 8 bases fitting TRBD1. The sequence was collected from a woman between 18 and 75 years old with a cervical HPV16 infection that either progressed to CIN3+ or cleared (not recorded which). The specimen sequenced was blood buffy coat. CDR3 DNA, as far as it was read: TGTGCCACCGGACAGGGCGGCTACGAG. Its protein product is CATGQGGYE. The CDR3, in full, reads CATGQGGYEQYF.